The next 7 T cell receptor beta chains were all read from a single sample in a study of blood T cell repertoires in COVID-19. Data came from immunoSEQ multiplex PCR; TCRdb stores just in-frame clones and leaves some out. The sample carries approximately 360,000 clones, roughly 89% recorded once. The source material was peripheral blood. The source of these receptors is a young man with active or convalescent COVID-19.

V gene TRBV12-3 or TRBV12-4 combines with J gene TRBJ1-2; perhaps TRBD1 as D (5 bases). This CDR3 region has 12 residues. The V end lost 8 bases, the J end lost 3 bases, and 10 bases lay between the germline ends. Here the CDR3 DNA reads TGTGCCAGCTCGACAGACTACTATGGCTACACCTTC. This sequence encodes CASSTDYYGYTF.

The chain has TRBV9 and TRBJ1-3, with TRBD1 matching 11 bases. Trimming took 3 bases from V and 1 from J; bases not matched to a gene: 6. CDR3 length: 17 residues. Germline values: CDR1 SGDLS, CDR2 YYNGEE. In DNA form, the CDR3 reads TGTGCCAGCAGCGACCCAGGACAGGGGGCTTCTGGAAACACCATATATTTT. It yields the protein CASSDPGQGASGNTIYF.

The chain recombines TRBV7-3 with TRBJ1-1; D uncertain. Germline CDR1 and CDR2: SGHTA and FQGTGA. The CDR3 totals 15 residues. V was cut by 4 bases and J by 1 base, with 13 bases left in between. The CDR3, as DNA: TGTGCCAGCAGCTCCTACAGCTTAGAGAACACTGAAGCTTTCTTT. The encoded protein is CASSSYSLENTEAFF.

This chain links TRBV27 with TRBJ1-2; no firm D call. Germline CDR1 MNHEY, CDR2 SMNVEV (reference sequence). The CDR3 sequence is 14 residues long. Trimming cost V 8 bases and J 7 bases, with 20 bases left between them. Here the CDR3 reads CASHSFRGSAGYTF. In nucleotides, the CDR3 is TGTGCCAGCCACTCTTTCCGGGGAAGTGCTGGCTACACCTTC.

The rearrangement links TRBV29-1 to TRBJ2-1, with 9 bases identical to TRBD2. Germline-derived CDR1 and CDR2 are SQVTM and ANQGSEA. The CDR3 is 14 residues long. Trimming cost V 4 bases and J 4 bases; bases outside gene matches: 5. For the CDR3, the DNA is TGCAGCGTTGTCGGGCGGGAGGGGTACAATGAGCAGTTCTTC. It is translated as CSVVGREGYNEQFF.

The chain uses TRBV6-1 and TRBJ1-5, with unresolved D. This CDR3 has 14 amino acids. V was pared by 1 base and J by 0 bases, with 4 bases between. The germline gives CDR1 MNHNS, CDR2 SASEGT. The CDR3 DNA sequence: TGTGCCAGCAGTGAAGTGTATAGCAATCAGCCCCAGCATTTT. Amino acids: CASSEVYSNQPQHF.

This clone was detected once. The chain is built from TRBV2 and TRBJ2-7; D is possibly TRBD1 (6 bases). The CDR3 has 15 amino acids. The germline V gene has CDR1 SNHLY and CDR2 FYNNEI. The V and J ends lost 3 bases and 1 base respectively, with 13 bases between them. The CDR3 sequence is CASSDLTGTSYEQYF. CDR3 nucleotide sequence: TGTGCCAGCAGTGATCTCACAGGGACGTCCTACGAGCAGTACTTC. Looking up the rest from reference TRBV2 and TRBJ2-7 gives the full variable domain: EPEVTQTPSHQVTQMGQEVILRCVPISNHLYFYWYRQILGQKVEFLVSFYNNEISEKSEIFDDQFSVERPDGSNFTLKIRSTKLEDSAMYFCASSDLTGTSYEQYFGPGTRLTVT.